Presented here are 9 T cell receptor beta chains from one specimen sequenced in a study of CD8+ T cells in alopecia areata. TCR sequencing used cDNA made by reverse transcription of extracted RNA. Only in-frame clones appear in the TCRdb table, and some are missing; sequencing was by immunoSEQ multiplex PCR. The sample records 90,000 to 120,000 clones, 80% to 85% being singletons. Treatment denoted: oral pan-JAK inhibitor, 5-10 mg twice daily. Specimen: CD8+ T cells sorted from blood, collected at week 24, from a patient treated with tofacitinib. The source of these receptors is a human donor with alopecia areata.

In the case of this clone: Other nucleotide sequences in the sample specify the same CDR3. The rearrangement joins TRBV29-1 to TRBJ2-2, with D tentatively TRBD2 (6 bases). Between the trimmed V and J ends, which lost 2 bases and 1 base, there was a span of 11 bases. There are 15 residues in the CDR3. Germline CDR1 is SQVTM and CDR2 is ANQGSEA. The CDR3 nucleotides are TGCAGCGTTGAAACGGGGGTTGGGAACACCGGGGAGCTGTTTTTT. Translated, it gives CSVETGVGNTGELFF.

The rearrangement joins TRBV7-2 to TRBJ2-7; a weak D match, TRBD1 (5 bases). V dropped 1 base and J dropped 0 bases, with 7 bases sitting between them. This CDR3 spans 14 amino acids. Per germline, CDR1 SGHTA and CDR2 FQGNSA. CDR3 DNA sequence: TGTGCCAGCAGCTTAGTTGGGGCCTCCTACGAGCAGTACTTC. Amino acids: CASSLVGASYEQYF.

This clone was recorded only once. The chain employs TRBV7-8 and TRBJ2-3, with 12 bases identical to TRBD2. Germline V gives CDR1 SGHVS, CDR2 FQNEAQ. V lost 4 bases, J lost 4 bases, and 6 bases stayed unmatched. CDR3 length: 16 amino acids. CDR3 DNA: TGTGCCAGCAGCTCGCAACTAGCGGGGGGATCAGATACGCAGTATTTT. Encoded protein: CASSSQLAGGSDTQYF.

This clone was counted only a few times. The chain combines TRBV4-3 with TRBJ2-1, with D perhaps matching TRBD1 or TRBD2 (5 bases each). Germline lookup yields CDR1 LGHNA and CDR2 YSLEER. The ends were cut back, 0 bases at V and 12 bases at J, with 9 bases in the middle. The CDR3 length is 12 residues. The CDR3 sequence: CASSQDGDPQFF. CDR3 nucleotides: TGCGCCAGCAGCCAAGACGGGGACCCGCAGTTCTTC.

This chain's CDR3 is CASSLEGTGVYEQYF. DNA for the CDR3: TGTGCCAGCAGCTTAGAGGGGACAGGGGTCTACGAGCAGTACTTC. The chain links TRBV7-6 to TRBJ2-7; 10 nucleotides agree with TRBD1. J gave up 3 bases and V 1 base, and 3 bases lay outside the gene matches. CDR3 length: 15 residues. CDR1 SGHVS and CDR2 FNYEAQ come from the germline V gene.

The chain employs TRBV27 and TRBJ1-1, with D perhaps TRBD1 (6 bases). The CDR3 is 15 residues long. Germline-derived CDR1 and CDR2 are MNHEY and SMNVEV (reference sequence). V gave up 5 bases and J gave up 2 bases, with 15 bases separating them. CDR3 DNA sequence: TGTGCCAGCAGTACCCGGGACAATTCAAACACTGAAGCTTTCTTT. This sequence encodes CASSTRDNSNTEAFF.

CDR3 protein: CAWSDESGPAYEQYF. The CDR3 DNA reads as TGTGCCTGGAGTGACGAATCAGGGCCTGCCTACGAGCAGTACTTC. The rearrangement links TRBV30 to TRBJ2-7, with D maybe TRBD1 (5 bases). CDR3 length: 15 residues. V gave up 1 base and J gave up 2 bases, with 15 bases separating them. Germline CDR1 is GTSNPN and CDR2 is SVGIG (reference sequence).

This chain uses TRBV27 with TRBJ2-7; TRBD1 aligns across 10 bases. This CDR3 contains 15 residues. Germline CDR1 reads MNHEY; CDR2 reads SMNVEV (reference sequence). The junction had 7 bases not matched to a gene; V was cut back by 6 bases and J by 2 bases. The CDR3 sequence is CASSRRDRGTYEQYF. The CDR3, as DNA: TGTGCCAGCAGCCGTAGGGACAGGGGCACCTACGAGCAGTACTTC.

This chain links TRBV6-5 with TRBJ2-7, with TRBD1 matching 8 bases. This CDR3 contains 12 residues. The trim removed 6 bases at V and 5 bases at J, leaving 3 bases unmatched. CDR1 and CDR2 from the germline V gene are MNHEY and SVGAGI. The CDR3, as DNA: TGTGCCAGCAGGACAGGGGACAACGAGCAGTACTTC. Translation gives CASRTGDNEQYF.